This record looks at one T cell receptor beta chain sequence and its context. Per the authors' pipeline: Estimates of nucleated cell counts were drawn from the amplification of reference gene primers. Measured with immunoSEQ multiplex PCR; TCRdb has only the in-frame clones, and not every one. V, J and clone size are taken as reported in that table, and D and trimming were inferred from the DNA itself. The repertoire has roughly 220,000 clones, over 80% of them found once; the top ten carry 5.5% to 7.5%. The sample belongs to a study of blood T cell repertoires in COVID-19. Study as a whole: T cells, B-cell-depleted T cells, or PBMCs supplied cDNA or gDNA.

Each participant's cohort was designated according to participant-reported clinical history. Each recovered donor of Cohort 3 presented with two negative PCRs, clearance, or symptom resolution. The CDR3 sequence is 14 residues long. Trimming cost V 4 bases and J 0 bases, with 8 bases left between them. The V gene's germline CDR1 is LNHNV and CDR2 YYDKDF (reference sequence). The sequenced sample was PBMCs or T cells enriched from blood (not recorded which). The rearrangement joins TRBV15 to TRBJ2-3; weak D call: TRBD2 (6 bases). The TCR sequence derives from a woman aged 40 to 50 who had recovered from COVID-19. CDR3: CATSIAASTDTQYF. CDR3 coding DNA: TGTGCCACCAGCATAGCGGCTAGCACAGATACGCAGTATTTT.